A selection of T cell receptor beta chains follows, all from one sample in a study of shared clonotypes between healthy human individuals. Using immunoSEQ multiplex PCR, the repertoire was profiled, and TCRdb retains in-frame clones only, with some absent. The repertoire holds 2,500,000 or so clones, over 85% seen once, with 0.36% in the top ten. Sequencing was carried out using naive CD4+ T cells from PBMCs. The receptors come from a man aged 18 to 30 in good health. Some clones in this sample may be carry-over from other donors' samples. CDR3s include the opening cysteine and the closing phenylalanine or tryptophan. The D gene is left open where the match is weak. Size values are once, few and many counts, or a class for expanded clones, and some rows have none.

v_call	clone_size	j_call	d_call	cdr3_aa	cdr3_nt
TRBV7-2	NA	TRBJ2-7	NA	CASSPRRGVGEQYF	TGTGCCAGCAGCCCTCGGCGTGGAGTGGGTGAGCAGTACTTC
TRBV7-8	NA	TRBJ2-7	NA	CASNPAAGAAYEQYF	TGTGCCAGCAACCCCGCGGCCGGAGCTGCGTACGAGCAGTACTTC
TRBV6-5	NA	TRBJ2-5	TRBD1	CASSQTGAQETQYF	TGTGCCAGCAGTCAGACAGGGGCCCAAGAGACCCAGTACTTC
TRBV28	NA	TRBJ2-5	NA	CASMTFGLLQETQYF	TGTGCCAGCATGACTTTCGGACTCCTGCAAGAGACCCAGTACTTC
TRBV9	NA	TRBJ2-7	NA	CASSVNWKGSYEQYF	TGTGCCAGCAGCGTTAATTGGAAGGGTTCCTACGAGCAGTACTTC
TRBV19	NA	TRBJ2-5	NA	CASSIQGSGETQYF	TGTGCCAGTAGTATTCAGGGGTCCGGAGAGACCCAGTACTTC
TRBV11-3	NA	TRBJ2-3	NA	CASSAPGTDTQYF	TGTGCCAGCAGCGCCCCAGGTACAGATACGCAGTATTTT
TRBV5-1	NA	TRBJ2-6	TRBD1	CASSDATGGFVLTF	TGCGCCAGCAGCGACGCGACAGGGGGCTTCGTCCTGACTTTC
TRBV27	NA	TRBJ2-5	TRBD1	CASSRDRGAETQYF	TGTGCCAGCAGCCGGGACAGGGGGGCGGAGACCCAGTACTTC
TRBV5-1	NA	TRBJ2-7	TRBD1	CASSLTGQGSYEQYF	TGCGCCAGCAGCCTCACGGGACAGGGTAGCTACGAGCAGTACTTC
TRBV6-4	NA	TRBJ2-1	NA	CASSDSFRDSYNEQFF	TGTGCCAGCAGTGACTCTTTCCGGGACTCCTACAATGAGCAGTTCTTC
TRBV19	NA	TRBJ1-1	TRBD1	CASSPGQTRLNTEAFF	TGTGCCAGTAGTCCGGGACAGACCCGCTTGAACACTGAAGCTTTCTTT
TRBV7-9	few	TRBJ1-4	NA	CASSNGRINEKLFF	TGTGCCAGCAGCAACGGACGGATTAATGAAAAACTGTTTTTT
TRBV4-3	few	TRBJ2-3	NA	CASGNTDTQYF	TGCGCCAGCGGCAACACAGATACGCAGTATTTT
TRBV27	NA	TRBJ1-2	NA	CASGFTGRGYTF	TGTGCCAGCGGCTTTACGGGGAGAGGCTACACCTTC
TRBV19	NA	TRBJ1-2	TRBD1	CASSLRDRAYGYTF	TGTGCCAGTAGTCTCCGGGACAGGGCCTATGGCTACACCTTC
TRBV7-9	NA	TRBJ2-1	NA	CASSLSYNEQFF	TGTGCCAGCAGCTTATCCTACAATGAGCAGTTCTTC
TRBV15	NA	TRBJ2-1	NA	CATCSRDFSNEQFF	TGTGCCACCTGCTCGCGGGATTTTTCCAATGAGCAGTTCTTC
TRBV4-2	NA	TRBJ1-5	NA	CASSQGAGLEGQPQHF	TGTGCCAGCAGCCAAGGGGCGGGTCTGGAGGGTCAGCCCCAGCATTTT
TRBV28	NA	TRBJ1-2	TRBD1	CASRALGQGYGYTF	TGTGCCAGCAGGGCACTGGGACAGGGCTATGGCTACACCTTC
TRBV15	NA	TRBJ2-7	NA	CATSRDPAGAGEQYF	TGTGCCACCAGCAGAGATCCGGCAGGGGCTGGCGAGCAGTACTTC
TRBV25-1	NA	TRBJ2-3	NA	CASSGGISTDTQYF	TGTGCCAGCAGTGGGGGGATTAGCACAGATACGCAGTATTTT
TRBV25-1	few	TRBJ2-1	NA	CASSPYNEQFF	TGTGCCAGCAGTCCGTACAATGAGCAGTTCTTC
TRBV2	NA	TRBJ2-1	TRBD2	CASSVGLAGEETDEQFF	TGTGCCAGCAGTGTGGGACTAGCGGGAGAGGAAACCGATGAGCAGTTCTTC
TRBV11-2	NA	TRBJ2-1	NA	CASSLEDGYNEQFF	TGTGCCAGCAGCTTAGAGGACGGCTACAATGAGCAGTTCTTC
TRBV7-2	NA	TRBJ1-5	NA	CASSFGGGGQPQHF	TGTGCCAGCAGCTTTGGGGGGGGCGGTCAGCCCCAGCATTTT
TRBV4-2	NA	TRBJ2-7	TRBD1	CASSQEDRGYEQYF	TGTGCCAGCAGCCAAGAGGACAGGGGCTACGAGCAGTACTTC
TRBV4-1	NA	TRBJ1-2	TRBD1	CASSLPPGGSKGGYTF	TGCGCCAGCAGCCTGCCTCCAGGGGGATCTAAGGGTGGCTACACCTTC
TRBV11-2	NA	TRBJ2-3	NA	CASSFTNTDTQYF	TGTGCCAGCAGCTTCACAAACACAGATACGCAGTATTTT
TRBV28	NA	TRBJ2-7	NA	CASSRGGSSYEQYF	TGTGCCAGCAGCCGGGGTGGGAGCTCCTACGAGCAGTACTTC
TRBV7-8	NA	TRBJ1-2	NA	CASRRNGLLNGYTF	TGTGCCAGCAGAAGAAACGGGCTTCTGAATGGCTACACCTTC
TRBV4-1	NA	TRBJ2-5	TRBD2	CASSQGYSGRARQDETQYF	TGCGCCAGCAGCCAAGGGTATAGCGGGAGAGCCCGCCAGGACGAGACCCAGTACTTC
TRBV5-1	NA	TRBJ1-2	NA	CASSQITDGGYTF	TGCGCCAGCAGCCAGATAACAGATGGTGGCTACACCTTC
TRBV9	NA	TRBJ2-1	TRBD2	CASSVLAGGIDEQFF	TGTGCCAGCAGCGTTCTAGCGGGAGGTATCGATGAGCAGTTCTTC
TRBV18	NA	TRBJ2-5	NA	CASSPGRQETQYF	TGTGCCAGCTCACCCGGCAGACAAGAGACCCAGTACTTC
TRBV5-6	NA	TRBJ2-7	TRBD2	CASGRGGRDEQYF	TGTGCCAGCGGCCGGGGGGGTCGGGACGAGCAGTACTTC
TRBV11-2	NA	TRBJ2-3	TRBD2	CASSTPKGLAGERDTQYF	TGTGCCAGCAGCACACCCAAAGGACTAGCGGGAGAACGAGATACGCAGTATTTT
TRBV4-1	once	TRBJ2-7	TRBD1	CASSQEGGGTGVFEQYF	TGCGCCAGCAGCCAAGAAGGTGGAGGGACAGGGGTGTTCGAGCAGTACTTC
TRBV4-3	NA	TRBJ2-3	NA	CASSQLNKPDTQYF	TGCGCCAGCAGCCAACTAAATAAACCAGATACGCAGTATTTT
TRBV7-2	few	TRBJ1-1	NA	CASSLRGRNTEAFF	TGTGCCAGCAGCCTCAGGGGAAGAAACACTGAAGCTTTCTTT
TRBV11-2	NA	TRBJ2-1	TRBD2	CASSSGTSGYNEQFF	TGTGCCAGCAGCTCCGGGACTAGCGGTTACAATGAGCAGTTCTTC
TRBV9	NA	TRBJ1-5	NA	CASAQGRGQNQPQHF	TGTGCCAGCGCTCAGGGAAGGGGTCAGAATCAGCCCCAGCATTTT
TRBV27	NA	TRBJ1-1	NA	CASSLRGVSEAFF	TGTGCCAGCAGTTTAAGAGGGGTTTCTGAAGCTTTCTTT
TRBV18	few	TRBJ2-2	NA	CASSPRIGELFF	TGTGCCAGCTCACCCCGGATCGGGGAGCTGTTTTTT
TRBV5-1	NA	TRBJ1-5	NA	CASSLDSNQPQHF	TGCGCCAGCAGCTTGGACTCCAATCAGCCCCAGCATTTT
TRBV7-9	NA	TRBJ2-7	TRBD2	CASSLAGGRPTSYEQYF	TGTGCCAGCAGCTTAGCGGGCGGGAGACCAACCAGCTACGAGCAGTACTTC
TRBV15	NA	TRBJ2-3	TRBD2	CATSRLPGGAGAGGTDTQYF	TGTGCCACCAGCAGACTACCTGGCGGTGCCGGGGCGGGAGGCACAGATACGCAGTATTTT
TRBV5-1	NA	TRBJ2-3	TRBD2	CASSFQRDTDTQYF	TGCGCCAGCAGCTTCCAGCGGGACACAGATACGCAGTATTTT
TRBV28	NA	TRBJ2-5	TRBD2	CASSFLAGGTGTQYF	TGTGCCAGCAGTTTTCTAGCGGGAGGGACCGGGACCCAGTACTTC
TRBV5-1	NA	TRBJ1-1	NA	CASSLGDGSTEAFF	TGCGCCAGCAGCTTGGGCGACGGTTCCACTGAAGCTTTCTTT
TRBV5-1	NA	TRBJ1-1	NA	CASSLWGDTEAFF	TGCGCCAGCAGCCTGTGGGGGGACACTGAAGCTTTCTTT
TRBV7-6	NA	TRBJ2-2	NA	CASSLVGGELFF	TGTGCCAGCAGCTTAGTTGGCGGGGAGCTGTTTTTT
TRBV5-1	NA	TRBJ2-2	NA	CASSLGSTGELFF	TGCGCCAGCAGCTTGGGGTCAACCGGGGAGCTGTTTTTT